The sequence of this T cell receptor beta chain was determined in a study of preoperative IRX-2 immunotherapy in early breast cancer. Trimming took off 0 bases at V and 4 bases at J, with 11 bases between the two ends. This CDR3 has 14 residues. The V gene's germline CDR1 is SQVTM and CDR2 ANQGSEA. This sample's treatment: preoperative locoregional IRX-2 cytokine immunotherapy. This phase Ib study tested locoregional IRX-2 cytokine immunotherapy given before surgery. The repertoire was sequenced with immunoSEQ multiplex PCR; TCRdb's copy has only in-frame clones and lacks some. The data show about 98,000 clones, with roughly 85% seen just once and roughly 2% held by the top ten.

J is TRBJ2-3 and V is TRBV29-1; no clear D gene. Sequenced here: tumor tissue, sampled after IRX-2 immunotherapy. The sequence came from a human donor with breast cancer. CDR3 sequence: CSVEDQGFPDTQYF. CDR3 DNA sequence: TGCAGCGTTGAAGATCAAGGGTTCCCAGATACGCAGTATTTT.